Listed here are 24 T cell receptor beta chains from one sample, sequenced in a study of T cells in Graves' hyperthyroidism and ophthalmopathy. Template material for amplifying TCR beta CDR3 regions consisted of RNA transcripts. First-round RT-PCR of the TCR CDR3 relied on the HTBI primer set. TCRdb used MiXCR to reprocess the multiplex PCR reads, holding one entry per CDR3 protein. This sample carries around 800,000 distinct CDR3 sequences, over 35% of them seen once, and the ten largest clones take around 9.3%. Input material: blood. Every receptor here comes from a man aged 18 to 30 with Graves' hyperthyroidism.

This clonotype was found a few times. This chain uses TRBV12-3 or TRBV12-4 with TRBJ1-5, with 8 bases matching TRBD1. The CDR3 is 15 amino acids. V lost 6 bases, J lost 2 bases, and 6 bases stayed unmatched. The CDR3 reads CASSPDREGNQPQHF. As DNA, the CDR3 is TGTGCCAGCAGCCCGGACAGGGAGGGCAATCAGCCCCAGCATTTT.

Of note for this clonotype: A much larger clone is a single base away; this may be a read error. This chain joins TRBV29-1 and TRBJ2-2; D call uncertain. The CDR3 sequence is 11 residues long. Germline V gives CDR1 SQVTM, CDR2 ANQGSEA. V gave up 2 bases and J gave up 7 bases, with 5 bases separating them. The CDR3 sequence is CSVELGGELFF. DNA for the CDR3: TGCAGCGTTGAATTAGGCGGGGAGCTGTTTTTT.

The table lists this clonotype with many counts. The chain recombines TRBV4-1 with TRBJ2-7; 7 positions match TRBD1. Germline CDR1 and CDR2: MGHRA and YSYEKL. Losses at the gene ends were 2 bases for V and 3 bases for J; bases not matched to a gene: 4. The CDR3 is 14 residues long. The CDR3 is CASSQRDSSYEQYF. The CDR3 region has the DNA TGCGCCAGCAGCCAACGGGACAGTAGCTACGAGCAGTACTTC.

This clonotype was counted ten times or more. CDR3 DNA: TGTGCCAGCAGCACCTTTTGGGGAGACAGTGGAAACACCATATATTTT. This encodes CASSTFWGDSGNTIYF. The genes are TRBV7-9 and TRBJ1-3; a weak D match, TRBD1 (5 bases). Germline CDR1 reads SEHNR; CDR2 reads FQNEAQ (reference sequence). This CDR3 spans 16 amino acids. V was cut by 5 bases and J by 3 bases, with 17 bases left in between.

This clonotype showed up just a few times. This chain uses TRBV6-5 with TRBJ2-7; D unclear. This CDR3 has 10 residues. Germline V CDR1 and CDR2: MNHEY, SVGAGI. V dropped 2 bases and J dropped 7 bases, with 3 bases sitting between them. The CDR3 protein is CASSYGEQYF. DNA of the CDR3: TGTGCCAGCAGTTACGGGGAGCAGTACTTC.

This clonotype was recorded at least ten times. This chain connects TRBV29-1 to TRBJ2-5; either TRBD1 or TRBD2 may fit D (5 bases each). The germline V and J ends were trimmed by 5 bases and 4 bases, with 20 bases remaining between them. Germline assignment: CDR1 SQVTM and CDR2 ANQGSEA. This CDR3 has 15 amino acids. The chain's CDR3 is CSVPRVGEIVETQYF. CDR3 in DNA: TGCAGCGTTCCAAGAGTGGGGGAGATCGTAGAGACCCAGTACTTC. Full variable domain (outside the CDR3, taken from reference TRBV29-1 and TRBJ2-5): SAVISQKPSRDICQRGTSLTIQCQVDSQVTMMFWYRQQPGQSLTLIATANQGSEATYESGFVIDKFPISRPNLTFSTLTVSNMSPEDSSIYLCSVPRVGEIVETQYFGPGTRLLVL.

V usage is TRBV10-3 and J usage is TRBJ1-6; TRBD1 matches 8 bases. This CDR3 is built from 15 residues. Germline CDR1 is ENHRY and CDR2 is SYGVKD. Germline trimming cut 10 bases from V and 7 bases from J; bases unmatched to any gene: 12. The CDR3 loop reads CASDPQDRDNSPLHF. The CDR3 DNA is TGTGCCAGCGACCCCCAGGACAGGGACAATTCACCCCTCCACTTT.

The chain recombines TRBV5-5 with TRBJ2-2; D uncertain. The V and J ends lost 3 bases and 4 bases respectively, with 13 bases between them. The V gene's germline CDR1 is SGHKS and CDR2 YYEKEE (reference sequence). This CDR3 contains 15 residues. The DNA for the CDR3 is TGTGCCAGCAGCTCCTTCGCCTCAAGCACCGGGGAGCTGTTTTTT. This gives the protein CASSSFASSTGELFF.

The chain is built from TRBV12-3 or TRBV12-4 and TRBJ1-1, with 7 nucleotides matching TRBD1. The trim removed 7 bases at V and 4 bases at J, leaving 9 bases unmatched. The CDR3 runs to 14 residues. The CDR3 loop is CASNYRGRGTEAFF. The CDR3, as DNA: TGTGCCAGCAACTACAGGGGTCGAGGCACTGAAGCTTTCTTT.

This chain connects TRBV7-9 to TRBJ1-1; D remains ambiguous. The length of the CDR3 is 14 residues. Germline V gene data show CDR1 as SEHNR and CDR2 as FQNEAQ (reference sequence). The V end lost 5 bases, the J end lost 4 bases, and 14 bases lay between the germline ends. The CDR3 DNA follows: TGTGCCAGCAGCCCCCCGGACCCCCCCACTGAAGCTTTCTTT. Encoded protein: CASSPPDPPTEAFF. The full variable domain, in which reference TRBV7-9 and TRBJ1-1 provide the parts outside the CDR3, is DTGVSQNPRHKITKRGQNVTFRCDPISEHNRLYWYRQTLGQGPEFLTYFQNEAQLEKSRLLSDRFSAERPKGSFSTLEIQRTEQGDSAMYLCASSPPDPPTEAFFGQGTRLTVV.

This clonotype was detected many times. The chain links TRBV20-1 to TRBJ2-5; TRBD1 matches 8 bases. There are 13 residues in the CDR3. The J segment lost 5 bases and the V segment lost 5 bases, leaving 7 bases of the junction unmatched. Per the germline V gene, CDR1 is DFQATT and CDR2 is SNEGSKA (reference sequence). CDR3 DNA: TGCAGTGCTCTCAGAGGACAGGGTGAGACCCAGTACTTC. It yields the protein CSALRGQGETQYF.

There are a few counts of this clonotype. This chain connects TRBV29-1 to TRBJ2-5; 9 bases match TRBD1. Unmatched junction bases numbered 16, after V lost 2 bases and J lost 0 bases. Per germline, CDR1 SQVTM and CDR2 ANQGSEA. The CDR3 runs to 19 residues. This chain's CDR3 is CSVEFLLPETGGYQETQYF. As DNA, the CDR3 is TGCAGCGTTGAATTCCTACTCCCCGAGACAGGGGGTTACCAAGAGACCCAGTACTTC.

There are a few counts of this clonotype. The chain joins TRBV12-3 or TRBV12-4 to TRBJ1-5; 10 bases align to TRBD1. The CDR3 contains 14 residues. V lost 6 bases and J lost 5; bases outside the gene matches: 4. The CDR3 region is CASSRTGGYQPQHF. The CDR3 nucleotides read TGTGCCAGCAGCCGGACAGGGGGTTATCAGCCCCAGCATTTT.

The chain uses TRBV7-2 and TRBJ2-7; possibly TRBD2 for D (5 bases). With 5 bases removed from V and 3 bases from J, the gap between germline ends came to 11 bases. The CDR3 length is 13 residues. In germline, CDR1 is SGHTA, CDR2 FQGNSA. As DNA, the CDR3 is TGTGCCAGCAGCCCCGGGAACCACTACGAGCAGTACTTC. It codes for CASSPGNHYEQYF.

This chain links TRBV7-3 with TRBJ2-5; the D is unclear. CDR1 and CDR2 from the germline V gene are SGHTA and FQGTGA. The ends were cut back, 7 bases at V and 7 bases at J, with 16 bases in the middle. The length of the CDR3 is 13 residues. CDR3 protein: CASNREFVATQYF. The CDR3 nucleotides are TGTGCCAGCAACCGTGAGTTTGTGGCGACCCAGTACTTC. The full variable domain, with the rest looked up from reference TRBV7-3 and TRBJ2-5, is GAGVSQTPSNKVTEKGKYVELRCDPISGHTALYWYRQSLGQGPEFLIYFQGTGAADDSGLPNDRFFAVRPEGSVSTLKIQRTERGDSAVYLCASNREFVATQYFGPGTRLLVL.

This clonotype occurred many times. The CDR3 reads CSATGGAGEQYF. The CDR3 DNA reads TGCAGTGCTACAGGGGGAGCGGGAGAGCAGTACTTC. This sequence joins TRBV20-1 and TRBJ2-7; D assignment may be TRBD1 or TRBD2 (7 bases each). Looked up from germline, CDR1 is DFQATT and CDR2 is SNEGSKA (reference sequence). Trimming shortened V by 4 bases and J by 7 bases, and 14 bases separated the two germline ends. This CDR3 spans 12 amino acids.

This clonotype has ten or more counts. The genes are TRBV9 and TRBJ1-6, with D perhaps TRBD1 (5 bases). Germline V gene sequence: CDR1 SGDLS, CDR2 YYNGEE. Trimming removed 0 bases at V and 7 bases at J, with 11 bases between. CDR3 length: 15 residues. The CDR3 loop reads CASSVVGDYNSPLHF. DNA of the CDR3: TGTGCCAGCAGCGTAGTAGGGGACTACAATTCACCCCTCCACTTT.

The chain employs TRBV4-3 and TRBJ1-5, with 8 bases fitting TRBD1. The junction had 10 bases not matched to a gene; V was cut back by 3 bases and J by 9 bases. This CDR3 contains 15 residues. Germline V gene lookup returns CDR1 LGHNA and CDR2 YSLEER. The CDR3 reads CASSHEQGEWAPQHF. The CDR3 bases are TGCGCCAGCAGCCACGAACAGGGGGAATGGGCGCCCCAGCATTTT.

In this sample, this clonotype turned up once. The V call is TRBV29-1, the J call TRBJ2-3; 10 bases map to TRBD1. The ends lost 6 bases at V and 8 bases at J; junction bases unmatched: 11. This CDR3 spans 14 amino acids. In germline, CDR1 is SQVTM, CDR2 ANQGSEA. The CDR3 DNA sequence: TGCAGCGTGGACCGGGACAGGGGACTGGGTACGCAGTATTTT. Translated: CSVDRDRGLGTQYF.

This clonotype appeared many times. The rearrangement links TRBV2 to TRBJ2-5, with 7 bases that match TRBD2. Germline CDR1 reads SNHLY; CDR2 reads FYNNEI. The CDR3 is 11 residues long. V lost 8 bases and J lost 3; bases outside the gene matches: 0. The CDR3 DNA is TGTGCCAGCGCGGGGGAAGAGACCCAGTACTTC. Translation gives CASAGEETQYF.

At least ten counts were recorded for this clonotype. This chain links TRBV19 with TRBJ2-7; TRBD2 is a possible D gene (5 bases). This CDR3 is 13 amino acids long. Trimming pared 11 bases from V and 6 bases from J, leaving 20 bases between. Germline CDR1 is LNHDA and CDR2 is SQIVND (reference sequence). The DNA of the CDR3 is TGTGCCTGCTCACCACCTCGGAGCGGCGAGCAGTACTTC. Residues: CACSPPRSGEQYF.

Of note for this clonotype: A much more abundant neighbour one base away suggests this may be a read error. The chain uses TRBV12-3 or TRBV12-4 and TRBJ1-2, with D tentatively TRBD1 (5 bases). This CDR3 has 15 amino acids. The ends were cut back, 5 bases at V and 4 bases at J, with 17 bases in the middle. The chain's CDR3 is CASSNRSPGVYGYTF. The CDR3 DNA follows: TGTGCCAGCAGTAACAGGTCACCCGGGGTCTATGGCTACACCTTC.

The chain joins TRBV6-5 to TRBJ1-1; D may be TRBD1 (5 bases). Trimming removed 7 bases from V and 8 bases from J, with 11 bases in between. This CDR3 is built from 11 residues. The germline gives CDR1 MNHEY, CDR2 SVGAGI. The CDR3, as DNA: TGTGCCAGCATCCGAACAGGAGAAGCTTTCTTT. It specifies CASIRTGEAFF.

This clonotype was counted a few times. This chain uses TRBV12-3 or TRBV12-4 with TRBJ2-2; D is ambiguous. The CDR3 length is 12 residues. Trimming shortened V by 3 bases and J by 10 bases, and 9 bases separated the two germline ends. CDR3 DNA: TGTGCCAGCAGTTTTGGGTCGGAGGAGCTGTTTTTT. This sequence encodes CASSFGSEELFF.